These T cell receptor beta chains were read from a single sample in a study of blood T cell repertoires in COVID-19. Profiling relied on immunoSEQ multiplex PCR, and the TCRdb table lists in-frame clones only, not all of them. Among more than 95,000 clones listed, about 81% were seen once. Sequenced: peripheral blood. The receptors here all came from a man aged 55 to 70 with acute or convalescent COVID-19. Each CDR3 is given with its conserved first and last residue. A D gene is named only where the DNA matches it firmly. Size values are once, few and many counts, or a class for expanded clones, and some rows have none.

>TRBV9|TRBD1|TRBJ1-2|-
TGTGCCAGCAGCGCCTCTGACAGGGCGTATGGCTACACCTTC
CASSASDRAYGYTF
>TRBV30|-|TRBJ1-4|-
TGTGCCTGGAGTGTACAAAATGAAAAACTGTTTTTT
CAWSVQNEKLFF
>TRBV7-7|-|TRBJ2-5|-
TGTGCCAGCAGCTTAGAGGTGGGAGCGGGAGAGACCCAGTACTTC
CASSLEVGAGETQYF
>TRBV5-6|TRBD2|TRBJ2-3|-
TGTGCCAGCAGCTCATTAACCGGGACTAGCGCCACAGATACGCAGTATTTT
CASSSLTGTSATDTQYF
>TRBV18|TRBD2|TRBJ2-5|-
TGTGCCAGCTCTCTTAGCGGGGCCTCCAGAGAGACCCAGTACTTC
CASSLSGASRETQYF
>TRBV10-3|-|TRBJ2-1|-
TGTGCCATCAGTGAGCTCCGTGACTGGAATGAGCAGTTCTTC
CAISELRDWNEQFF
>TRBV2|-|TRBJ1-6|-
TGTGCCAGCAGTGAATTAGGGGGTTTGCCCCTCCATTTT
CASSELGGLPLHF
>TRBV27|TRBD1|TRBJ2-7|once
TGTGCCAGCAGTTTAGACGGGACAGGGCGGTACGAGCAGTACTTC
CASSLDGTGRYEQYF
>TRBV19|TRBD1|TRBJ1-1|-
TGTGCCAGTAGTACCCCCGGGACAGGGTCGGGGACTGAAGCTTTCTTT
CASSTPGTGSGTEAFF
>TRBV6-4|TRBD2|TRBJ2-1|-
TGTGCCAGCAGTGTCCTGGGCGGGAGTTCCTACAATGAGCAGTTCTTC
CASSVLGGSSYNEQFF
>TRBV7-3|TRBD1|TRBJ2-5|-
TGTGCCAGCAGCTTAACAGGGGGCCCGGAGACCCAGTACTTC
CASSLTGGPETQYF
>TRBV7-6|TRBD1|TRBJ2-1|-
TGTGCCAGCAGCTCGGACAGGGTGGCCTACAATGAGCAGTTCTTC
CASSSDRVAYNEQFF
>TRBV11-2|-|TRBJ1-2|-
TGTGCCAGCAGCCAGATTCCCGGGGGCTACACCTTC
CASSQIPGGYTF
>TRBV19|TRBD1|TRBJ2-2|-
TGTGCCAGTACCGGACAGGGTCGGGGCACCGGGGAGCTGTTTTTT
CASTGQGRGTGELFF
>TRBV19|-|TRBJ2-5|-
TGTGCCAGTAGTACCGCCTCGACTAGCCAAGAGACCCAGTACTTC
CASSTASTSQETQYF
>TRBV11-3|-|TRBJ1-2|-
TGTGCCAGCAGCCCGGCTGGCGGTGAAATACATGGCTACACCTTC
CASSPAGGEIHGYTF
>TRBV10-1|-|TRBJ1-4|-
TGCGCCAGCAGTGGAGGAGAATCGGGGGCTAATGAAAAACTGTTTTTT
CASSGGESGANEKLFF
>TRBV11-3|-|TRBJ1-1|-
TGTGCCAGCAGCTTAGATCCCCGAGAGAACACTGAAGCTTTCTTT
CASSLDPRENTEAFF
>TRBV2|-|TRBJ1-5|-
TGTGCCAGCAGGACAGCTAATCAGCCCCAGCATTTT
CASRTANQPQHF
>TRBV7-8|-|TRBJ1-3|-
TGTGCCAGCAGCTTATCCCGGCAGGGAAACCTCCGAAGCTCTGGAAACACCATATATTTT
CASSLSRQGNLRSSGNTIYF
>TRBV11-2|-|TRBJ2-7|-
TGTGCCAGCAGCCCCAGACGGGTGGCTAGCTCCTACGAGCAGTACTTC
CASSPRRVASSYEQYF
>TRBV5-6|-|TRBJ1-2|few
TGTGCCAGCAGCTTGAGTGGAACTACTAACTATGGCTACACCTTC
CASSLSGTTNYGYTF
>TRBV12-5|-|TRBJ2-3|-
TGTGCTAGTGGTCTGGGGATAGGGGGCGGGAATGCAGATACGCAGTATTTT
CASGLGIGGGNADTQYF
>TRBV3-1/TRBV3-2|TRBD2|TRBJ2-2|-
TGTGCCAGCAGCCAAGGGGGTAGCGGGGGGCACGGGGAGCTGTTTTTT
CASSQGGSGGHGELFF
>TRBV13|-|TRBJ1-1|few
TGTGCCAGCAGCTTGAACATGAACACTGAAGCTTTCTTT
CASSLNMNTEAFF
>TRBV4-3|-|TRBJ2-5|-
TGCGCCAGCAGCCAAGATACCCCGGGAGCGGGGACCCAGTACTTC
CASSQDTPGAGTQYF
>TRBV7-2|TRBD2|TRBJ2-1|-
TGTGCCAGCAGCCGTTTAGCGGGAGTCTACAATGAGCAGTTCTTC
CASSRLAGVYNEQFF
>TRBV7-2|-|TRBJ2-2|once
TGTGCCAGCAGCCTCGGACAGAAAAGCGGGGAGCTGTTTTTT
CASSLGQKSGELFF
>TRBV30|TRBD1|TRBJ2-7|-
TGTGCCTGGAGGGGGACAGGGTCCGCGAATCGGTACTTC
CAWRGTGSANRYF
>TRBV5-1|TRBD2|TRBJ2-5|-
TGCGCCAGCAGCTTGGCTAGCGGGAGGGCTGGGGAGACCCAGTACTTC
CASSLASGRAGETQYF
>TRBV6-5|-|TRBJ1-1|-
TGTGCCAGCAGCACATCAGGGGCTGAAGCTTTCTTT
CASSTSGAEAFF
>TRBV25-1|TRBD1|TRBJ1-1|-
TGTGCCAGCAGTGAAGACAGGGGAAACACTGAAGCTTTCTTT
CASSEDRGNTEAFF
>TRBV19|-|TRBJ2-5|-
TGTGCCAGTAGTACCCGGGACACCCAAGAGACCCAGTACTTC
CASSTRDTQETQYF
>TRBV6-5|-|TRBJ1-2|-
TGTGCCAGCAGTTACGACCAGGGCCGTAACTATGGCTACACCTTC
CASSYDQGRNYGYTF
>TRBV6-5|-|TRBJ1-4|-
TGTGCCAGCAGTTACTCCTCCCCTCTGTCTAATGAAAAACTGTTTTTT
CASSYSSPLSNEKLFF
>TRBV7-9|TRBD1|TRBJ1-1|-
TGTGCCAGCAGCTTAGGACAGGGAAGGGCTGAAGCTTTCTTT
CASSLGQGRAEAFF
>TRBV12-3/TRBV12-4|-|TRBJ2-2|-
TGTGCCAGCAGTTCCTATTACACCGGGGAGCTGTTTTTT
CASSSYYTGELFF
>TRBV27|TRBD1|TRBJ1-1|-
TGTGCCAGCACCCCAGGGACAGCTGGGAACACTGAAGCTTTCTTT
CASTPGTAGNTEAFF
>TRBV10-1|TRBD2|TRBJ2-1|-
TGCGCCAGCAGTGAGGTTAGCGGGGGGTCTTACAATGAGCAGTTCTTC
CASSEVSGGSYNEQFF
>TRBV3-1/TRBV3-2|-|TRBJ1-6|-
TGTGCCAGCAGCCAAGAACCGCAGGGCAGTTTACCCCTCCACTTT
CASSQEPQGSLPLHF
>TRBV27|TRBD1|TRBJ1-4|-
TGTGCCAGCAGACCACTATACACCGGGACAGGGAATGAAAAACTGTTTTTT
CASRPLYTGTGNEKLFF
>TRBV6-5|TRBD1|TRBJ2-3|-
TGTGCCAGCAGCAGGGGGCGCTCAGATACGCAGTATTTT
CASSRGRSDTQYF